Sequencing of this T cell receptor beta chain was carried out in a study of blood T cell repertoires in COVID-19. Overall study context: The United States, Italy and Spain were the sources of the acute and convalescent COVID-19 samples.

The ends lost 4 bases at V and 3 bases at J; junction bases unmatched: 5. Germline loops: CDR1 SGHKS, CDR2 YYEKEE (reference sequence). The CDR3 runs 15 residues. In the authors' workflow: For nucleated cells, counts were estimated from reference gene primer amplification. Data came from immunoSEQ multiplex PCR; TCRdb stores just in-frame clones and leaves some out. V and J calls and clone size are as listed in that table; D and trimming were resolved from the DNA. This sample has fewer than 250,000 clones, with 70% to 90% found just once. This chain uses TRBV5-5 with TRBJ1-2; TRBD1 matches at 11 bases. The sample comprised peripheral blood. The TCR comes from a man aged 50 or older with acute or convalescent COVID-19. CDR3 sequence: CASSPGTGGDYGYTF. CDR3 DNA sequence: TGTGCCAGCAGCCCTGGGACAGGGGGGGACTATGGCTACACCTTC.